A single sample gave rise to the 32 T cell receptor beta chains below, sequenced in a study of early T cells in non-severe SARS-CoV-2 infection. TCRdb re-called the 5' RACE reads with MiXCR, one entry per CDR3 protein. Of tens of thousands of distinct CDR3 sequences in the sample, roughly an eighth were seen once. Sequenced material: whole blood. The receptors stem from an adult who was a healthcare worker with PCR-confirmed SARS-CoV-2 infection or an uninfected control (not recorded which).

The chain carries TRBV5-6 and TRBJ2-1; D possibly corresponds to TRBD2 (7 bases). The CDR3 consists of 14 residues. Germline V gene lookup returns CDR1 SGHDT and CDR2 YYEEEE. V lost 2 bases and J lost 8, with 14 bases in between. In DNA form, the CDR3 reads TGTGCCAGCAGCTTCATCAGGGAGGGGGATGAGCAGTTCTTC. Translation: CASSFIREGDEQFF.

This clonotype was counted at least ten times. The chain carries TRBV6-5 and TRBJ2-6, with D possibly being TRBD1 or TRBD2 (5 bases each). CDR3 size: 18 residues. Germline values: CDR1 MNHEY, CDR2 SVGAGI. The V and J ends lost 4 bases and 0 bases respectively, with 16 bases between them. The CDR3 nucleotides are TGTGCCAGCAGTTCCTCCGGGACGGGGAGCTCTGGGGCCAACGTCCTGACTTTC. Translation: CASSSSGTGSSGANVLTF.

This clonotype has at least ten counts. The V and J genes are TRBV29-1 and TRBJ1-4; D ambiguous. The CDR3 consists of 11 residues. Trimming left V 4 bases short and J 8 bases short, with 8 bases between. Looked up from germline, CDR1 is SQVTM and CDR2 is ANQGSEA. The CDR3 DNA sequence: TGCAGCGTTGCAGTGGGAGAAAAACTGTTTTTT. Protein sequence: CSVAVGEKLFF.

This clonotype has a handful of counts. A much more abundant neighbour one base away suggests this may be a read error. The V call is TRBV29-1, the J call TRBJ2-1, with TRBD2 matching over 13 bases. The CDR3 extends over 14 amino acids. Germline V gene sequence: CDR1 SQVTM, CDR2 ANQGSEA. CDR3: CSVEGLAGTQERFF. The CDR3 nucleotides read TGCAGCGTTGAGGGACTAGCGGGGACCCAAGAGCGGTTCTTC.

This clonotype showed up many times. The genes are TRBV27 and TRBJ1-1; D is undetermined. The CDR3 length is 13 residues. V shed 4 bases and J shed 0 bases, with 6 bases lying between them. CDR1 is MNHEY, CDR2 SMNVEV, per germline (reference sequence). For the CDR3, the DNA is TGTGCCAGCAGTTCCTCAGTGAACACTGAAGCTTTCTTT. As protein: CASSSSVNTEAFF.

This clonotype has just a few counts. The chain recombines TRBV4-3 with TRBJ2-3; D perhaps matches TRBD1 (6 bases). This CDR3 spans 15 amino acids. Germline CDR1 and CDR2: LGHNA and YSLEER. Trimming left V 2 bases short and J 1 base short, with 10 bases between. CDR3 sequence reads: CASSQQRTGTDTQYF. The CDR3 DNA sequence: TGCGCCAGCAGCCAACAACGGACAGGCACAGATACGCAGTATTTT.

This clonotype was detected many times. V is TRBV28 and J is TRBJ2-1, with 11 bases that match TRBD2. CDR1 MDHEN and CDR2 SYDVKM come from the germline V gene. This CDR3 region has 14 residues. V lost 2 bases and J lost 10; bases outside the gene matches: 4. The CDR3 reads CASSLLLAGGEQFF. DNA of the CDR3: TGTGCCAGCAGTTTACTCTTAGCGGGGGGGGAGCAGTTCTTC.

This clonotype has at least ten counts. The chain links TRBV11-2 to TRBJ2-7; TRBD1 is a possible D gene (5 bases). The CDR3 loop spans 14 amino acids. The germline gives CDR1 SGHAT, CDR2 FQNNGV. Trimming removed 1 base at V and 5 bases at J, with 12 bases between. As DNA, the CDR3 is TGTGCCAGCAGCTTAGCACAGGCGATCCACGAGCAGTACTTC. Encoded protein: CASSLAQAIHEQYF.

This clonotype was observed at least ten times. J is TRBJ2-3 and V is TRBV7-9; D remains ambiguous. V lost 2 bases and J 1 base, leaving 7 bases between the germline ends. The CDR3 covers 14 residues. The germline CDR1 and CDR2 sequences are SEHNR and FQNEAQ (reference sequence). CDR3 sequence: CASSLRQGTDTQYF. The DNA for the CDR3 is TGTGCCAGCAGCTTAAGGCAGGGCACAGATACGCAGTATTTT.

This clonotype was found many times. The rearrangement joins TRBV18 to TRBJ1-2, with TRBD1 identical over 7 bases. V trimming: 3 bases; J trimming: 6 bases; junction bases outside the gene matches: 1. This CDR3 is 12 amino acids long. Germline values: CDR1 KGHSH, CDR2 LQKENI. CDR3 DNA sequence: TGTGCCAGCTCACCGGACAGGAATGGCTACACCTTC. It specifies CASSPDRNGYTF.

The V call is TRBV20-1, the J call TRBJ2-1; TRBD2 aligns across 14 bases. Germline values: CDR1 DFQATT, CDR2 SNEGSKA (reference sequence). This CDR3 comprises 17 residues. V lost 1 base to trimming and J lost 4 bases; unmatched junction nucleotides: 6. The CDR3 reads CSARVTSGRARYNEQFF. The CDR3 region has the DNA TGCAGTGCTAGAGTGACTAGCGGGAGGGCCCGTTACAATGAGCAGTTCTTC.

V is TRBV28 and J is TRBJ1-5; D unresolved. Germline CDR1 and CDR2: MDHEN and SYDVKM. The CDR3 consists of 12 residues. V was pared by 3 bases and J by 6 bases, with 6 bases between. CDR3 sequence reads: CASSFESQPQHF. In nucleotides, the CDR3 is TGTGCCAGCAGTTTTGAGAGTCAGCCCCAGCATTTT.

This clonotype has at least ten counts. The chain recombines TRBV20-1 with TRBJ2-5; a weak D match, TRBD2 (5 bases). Trimming took off 3 bases at V and 4 bases at J, with 9 bases between the two ends. The CDR3 covers 12 residues. The germline V gene has CDR1 DFQATT and CDR2 SNEGSKA (reference sequence). The CDR3: CSASTGRETQYF. CDR3 DNA: TGCAGTGCTAGTACGGGGAGAGAGACCCAGTACTTC.

The CDR3 DNA reads TGTGCCAGCAGTTTGAGGGAGAGTAATGAGCAGTTCTTC. Amino acids: CASSLRESNEQFF. The V gene is TRBV28, the J gene TRBJ2-1, with D maybe TRBD2 (5 bases). Germline assignment: CDR1 MDHEN and CDR2 SYDVKM. The CDR3 contains 13 residues. The ends were cut back, 3 bases at V and 7 bases at J, with 10 bases in the middle.

In the case of this clonotype: A read error is possible here, since a much larger clone lies one base away. This chain joins TRBV30 and TRBJ2-1; 7 bases agree with TRBD1. V lost 0 bases, J lost 0 bases, and 8 bases stayed unmatched. Germline V gene sequence: CDR1 GTSNPN, CDR2 SVGIG (reference sequence). CDR3 length: 17 amino acids. CDR3 sequence (DNA): TGTGCCTGGAGTGTTTGTGACAGGGTGAGCTCCTACAATGAGCAGTTCTTC. Encoded protein: CAWSVCDRVSSYNEQFF.

At least ten counts were recorded for this clonotype. V usage is TRBV24-1 and J usage is TRBJ2-1, with TRBD2 matching over 7 bases. In germline, CDR1 is KGHDR, CDR2 SFDVKD. The CDR3 length is 15 residues. The ends lost 9 bases at V and 7 bases at J; junction bases unmatched: 14. The CDR3 region has the DNA TGTGCCACCGAAGACAGTTCTAGCGGTACTAATGAGCAGTTCTTC. It translates to CATEDSSSGTNEQFF.

This clonotype was seen at least ten times. This chain joins TRBV6-6 and TRBJ1-1; the D is unclear. The germline V and J ends were trimmed by 8 bases and 0 bases, with 10 bases remaining between them. This CDR3 region has 13 residues. The V gene's germline CDR1 is MNHNY and CDR2 SVGAGI (reference sequence). CDR3 DNA sequence: TGTGCCAGCGGGCTAACAGTGAACACTGAAGCTTTCTTT. It specifies CASGLTVNTEAFF.

The sample holds many counts of this clonotype. The chain links TRBV12-2 to TRBJ2-3; the D segment call TRBD2 is taken from the table without a DNA check. TRBV12-2 is a pseudogene locus. This CDR3 is built from 16 residues. The CDR3 reads CASRLLASGRADTQYF. As DNA, the CDR3 is TGTGCAAGTCGCCTATTAGCTAGCGGGAGGGCAGATACGCAGTATTTT.

This clonotype was seen a few times. V gene TRBV20-1 combines with J gene TRBJ1-1, with D maybe TRBD1 (5 bases). Germline V gives CDR1 DFQATT, CDR2 SNEGSKA (reference sequence). The CDR3 spans 12 residues. Between the trimmed V and J ends, which lost 3 bases and 3 bases, there was a span of 8 bases. CDR3 nucleotide sequence: TGCAGTGCTAGTTGGGGGGACACTGAAGCTTTCTTT. Its protein product is CSASWGDTEAFF.

CDR3 amino acids: CASSSGPGQAYNEQFF. The CDR3 DNA is TGTGCCAGCAGCTCGGGACCTGGACAAGCTTACAATGAGCAGTTCTTC. The chain joins TRBV9 to TRBJ2-1; D is possibly TRBD1 or TRBD2 (5 bases each). CDR1 is SGDLS and CDR2 is YYNGEE in the germline V gene. V was shortened by 4 bases and J by 4 bases, with 18 bases between the two germline ends. The CDR3 covers 16 residues.

In this sample, this clonotype turned up many times. This rearrangement joins TRBV20-1 to TRBJ1-2, with 7 bases aligning to TRBD1. The CDR3 contains 11 residues. J lost 7 bases, V lost 6 bases, and 5 bases had no gene match. Germline CDR1 and CDR2: DFQATT and SNEGSKA (reference sequence). CDR3 residues: CSAKGAIGYTF. Written as DNA, the CDR3 is TGCAGTGCGAAGGGGGCGATTGGCTACACCTTC.

This clonotype was counted ten times or more. The V call is TRBV5-6, the J call TRBJ1-1; 8 positions match TRBD1. J gave up 5 bases and V 4 bases, and 7 bases lay outside the gene matches. Looked up from germline, CDR1 is SGHDT and CDR2 is YYEEEE. CDR3 length: 14 residues. The CDR3 DNA sequence: TGTGCCAGCAGCCACGGACAGGGACGAACTGAAGCTTTCTTT. Protein sequence: CASSHGQGRTEAFF.

In this sample, this clonotype turned up many times. This chain connects TRBV20-1 to TRBJ2-1, with a possible D match to TRBD1 (5 bases). V lost 4 bases and J 8 bases, leaving 12 bases between the germline ends. Germline CDR1 DFQATT, CDR2 SNEGSKA (reference sequence). The CDR3 is made up of 12 amino acids. Written as DNA, the CDR3 is TGCAGTGCTACCCTCGACAGAGATGAGCAGTTCTTC. Translated, it gives CSATLDRDEQFF.

This clonotype was counted ten times or more. The chain recombines TRBV5-1 with TRBJ1-1; TRBD1 might be the D (6 bases). The CDR3 has 15 residues. V lost 3 bases, J lost 4 bases, and 16 bases lay in between. CDR1 is SGHRS, CDR2 YFSETQ, per germline. The CDR3 sequence is CASSSPGGAVTEAFF. The DNA of the CDR3 is TGCGCCAGCAGCTCCCCGGGGGGGGCAGTCACTGAAGCTTTCTTT. Full variable domain (missing parts from reference TRBV5-1 and TRBJ1-1): KAGVTQTPRYLIKTRGQQVTLSCSPISGHRSVSWYQQTPGQGLQFLFEYFSETQRNKGNFPGRFSGRQFSNSRSEMNVSTLELGDSALYLCASSSPGGAVTEAFFGQGTRLTVV.

This clonotype was observed many times. This rearrangement joins TRBV7-9 to TRBJ2-7; 7 positions agree with TRBD1. The J segment lost 3 bases and the V segment lost 7 bases, leaving 9 bases of the junction unmatched. The germline V gene encodes CDR1 SEHNR and CDR2 FQNEAQ (reference sequence). The CDR3 has 14 residues. The CDR3 bases are TGTGCCAGCACTTCACTCGGGACAGTCTACGAGCAGTACTTC. Protein product: CASTSLGTVYEQYF.

This clonotype was observed many times. This chain uses TRBV11-2 with TRBJ1-2; D call uncertain. The germline V gene has CDR1 SGHAT and CDR2 FQNNGV. The CDR3 extends over 14 amino acids. Trimming took off 7 bases at V and 5 bases at J, with 17 bases between the two ends. CDR3 sequence: CASTKGRQAYGYTF. The CDR3 DNA reads TGTGCCAGCACGAAAGGACGGCAGGCATATGGCTACACCTTC. The full variable domain, in which reference TRBV11-2 and TRBJ1-2 provide the parts outside the CDR3, is EAGVAQSPRYKIIEKRQSVAFWCNPISGHATLYWYQQILGQGPKLLIQFQNNGVVDDSQLPKDRFSAERLKGVDSTLKIQPAKLEDSAVYLCASTKGRQAYGYTFGSGTRLTVV.

This clonotype was seen ten or more times. For the CDR3, the DNA is TGTGCCAGTAGTCCGTCACCCGGGACACTAGGAAGGGGCTACACCTTC. Translated, it gives CASSPSPGTLGRGYTF. This rearrangement joins TRBV19 to TRBJ1-2; a possible D gene is TRBD1 (6 bases). The CDR3 length is 16 residues. Trimming pared 5 bases from V and 8 bases from J, leaving 24 bases between. Germline CDR1 LNHDA, CDR2 SQIVND (reference sequence).

To note about this clonotype: One end of the junction does not line up with germline, which may come from a read error. The J gene is TRBJ1-6, the V gene TRBV12-3 or TRBV12-4; tentatively, D is TRBD1 (5 bases). This CDR3 region has 17 residues. In DNA, the CDR3 is TGTGCCAGCAGCATAGTCGTGGGAGACAGTAGTAATTCACCCCTCCATTTT. Residues: CASSIVVGDSSNSPLHF.

The chain combines TRBV18 with TRBJ2-3, with D possibly being TRBD1 or TRBD2 (6 bases each). V was clipped by 0 bases and J by 11 bases, with 12 bases between them. Per germline, CDR1 KGHSH and CDR2 LQKENI. The CDR3 extends over 13 amino acids. The CDR3 sequence: CASSPPGGGWQYF. CDR3 DNA: TGTGCCAGCTCACCACCTGGAGGGGGTTGGCAGTATTTT.

This clonotype showed up many times. The chain employs TRBV7-6 and TRBJ2-3; D might be TRBD1 (6 bases). This CDR3 has 14 amino acids. Germline CDR1 is SGHVS and CDR2 is FNYEAQ. The V and J ends lost 1 base and 2 bases respectively, with 7 bases between them. CDR3 DNA sequence: TGTGCCAGCAGCTTAGGACAGGTCACAGATACGCAGTATTTT. Translation gives CASSLGQVTDTQYF.

This clonotype has a handful of counts. The V and J genes are TRBV24-1 and TRBJ2-7; a weak D match, TRBD2 (6 bases). The CDR3 consists of 13 residues. Trimming shortened V by 5 bases and J by 2 bases, and 9 bases separated the two germline ends. Per the germline V gene, CDR1 is KGHDR and CDR2 is SFDVKD. The CDR3 nucleotides are TGTGCCACCAGTGTGGGGGGAGCCTACGAGCAGTACTTC. Translation: CATSVGGAYEQYF.

This clonotype was detected ten times or more. The chain recombines TRBV7-2 with TRBJ2-1; no clear D. The V gene lost 2 bases and the J gene lost 8 bases, with 13 bases spanning the gap. The CDR3 covers 14 residues. Germline assignment: CDR1 SGHTA and CDR2 FQGNSA. CDR3 nucleotides: TGTGCCAGCAGCTTATTATTAGCCCCAGATGAGCAGTTCTTC. Translating gives CASSLLLAPDEQFF.